This T cell receptor beta chain came from a study of shared clonotypes between healthy human individuals. The table lists this clone with a count of one. Being one base from a much bigger clone, this may be a read error. The same CDR3 can be traced to other DNA sequences in this sample. Looked up from germline, CDR1 is SEHNR and CDR2 is FQNEAQ (reference sequence). The CDR3 consists of 11 residues. V shed 0 bases and J shed 4 bases, with 0 bases lying between them. Method: immunoSEQ multiplex PCR; TCRdb's copy keeps in-frame clones and lacks some. The table has about 1.1 million clones, approximately 80% seen once.

The chain has TRBV7-9 and TRBJ2-5; unclear D gene. What was sequenced was memory CD4+ T cells from PBMCs. The subset denotes: CD45RA-negative fraction. This sequence originates from a man aged 18 to 35 in good health. Some clones in this sample may be carry-over from other donors' samples. The CDR3 reads CASSLAETQYF. CDR3 DNA sequence: TGTGCCAGCAGCTTAGCAGAGACCCAGTACTTC.